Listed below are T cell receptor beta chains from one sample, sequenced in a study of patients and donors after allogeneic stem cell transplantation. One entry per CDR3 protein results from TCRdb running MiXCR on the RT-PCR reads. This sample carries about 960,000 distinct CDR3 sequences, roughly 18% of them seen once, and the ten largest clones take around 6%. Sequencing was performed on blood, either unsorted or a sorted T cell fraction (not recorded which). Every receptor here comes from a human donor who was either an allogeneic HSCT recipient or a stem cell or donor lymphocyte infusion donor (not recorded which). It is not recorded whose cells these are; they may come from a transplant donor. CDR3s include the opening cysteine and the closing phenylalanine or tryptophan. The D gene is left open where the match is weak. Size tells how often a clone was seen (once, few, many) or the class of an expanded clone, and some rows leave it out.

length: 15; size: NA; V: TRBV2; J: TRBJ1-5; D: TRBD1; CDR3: CASSELGTGNQPQHF; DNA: TGTGCCAGCAGTGAACTCGGGACAGGCAATCAGCCCCAGCATTTT
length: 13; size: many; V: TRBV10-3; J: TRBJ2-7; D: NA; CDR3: CAISEGLRYEQYF; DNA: TGTGCCATCAGTGAAGGTTTGAGATACGAGCAGTACTTC
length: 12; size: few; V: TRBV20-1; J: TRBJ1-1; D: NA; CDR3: CSAGGGYTEAFF; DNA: TGCAGTGCTGGCGGGGGGTACACTGAAGCTTTCTTT
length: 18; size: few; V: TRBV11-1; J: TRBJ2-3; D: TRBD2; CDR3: CAIAGRLAGGPGTDTQYF; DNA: TGTGCCATCGCTGGGCGACTAGCGGGGGGGCCGGGCACAGATACGCAGTATTTT
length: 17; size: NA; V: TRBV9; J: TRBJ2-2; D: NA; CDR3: CASSVMTGTGNTGELFF; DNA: TGTGCCAGCAGCGTCATGACCGGGACGGGGAACACCGGGGAGCTGTTTTTT
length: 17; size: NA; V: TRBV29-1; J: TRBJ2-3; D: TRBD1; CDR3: CSVDGDRGHFVQDTQYF; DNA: TGCAGCGTTGACGGGGACAGGGGGCATTTTGTACAAGATACGCAGTATTTT
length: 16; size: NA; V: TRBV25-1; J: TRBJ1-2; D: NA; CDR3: CASSVSGHPSSYGYTF; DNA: TGTGCCAGCAGTGTATCGGGACACCCTTCCAGCTATGGCTACACCTTC
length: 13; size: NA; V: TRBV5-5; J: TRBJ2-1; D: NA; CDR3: CASIKLDPNEQFF; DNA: TGTGCCAGCATCAAACTGGACCCGAATGAGCAGTTCTTC
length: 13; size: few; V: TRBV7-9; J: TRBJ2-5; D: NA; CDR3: CASSPRGVETQYF; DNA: TGTGCCAGCAGCCCCCGCGGGGTGGAGACCCAGTACTTC
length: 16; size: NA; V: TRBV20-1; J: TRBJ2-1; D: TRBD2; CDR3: CSASLRGGLAGSFQFF; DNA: TGCAGTGCTAGTCTCCGGGGGGGACTAGCGGGATCTTTCCAGTTCTTC
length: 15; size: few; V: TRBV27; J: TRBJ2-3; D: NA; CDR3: CASKIQGPNTDTQYF; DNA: TGTGCCAGCAAGATACAGGGTCCTAACACAGATACGCAGTATTTT
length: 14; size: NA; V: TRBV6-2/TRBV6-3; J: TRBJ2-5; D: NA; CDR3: CASSGPRIQETQYF; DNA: TGTGCCAGCAGTGGCCCTAGGATCCAAGAGACCCAGTACTTC
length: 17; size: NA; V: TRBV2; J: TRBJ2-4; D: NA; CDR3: CASSLLRVGTTKNIQYF; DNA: TGTGCCAGCTCTCTTCTGCGGGTGGGAACTACCAAAAACATTCAGTACTTC
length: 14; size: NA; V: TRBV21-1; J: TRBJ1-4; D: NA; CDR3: CASSNWGFREKLFF; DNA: TGTGCCAGCAGCAATTGGGGGTTCAGGGAAAAACTGTTTTTT
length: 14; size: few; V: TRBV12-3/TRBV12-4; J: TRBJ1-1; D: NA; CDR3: CASTPRGGNTEAFF; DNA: TGTGCCAGCACCCCTAGAGGGGGGAACACTGAAGCTTTCTTT
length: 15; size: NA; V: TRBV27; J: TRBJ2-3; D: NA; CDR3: CASRLGGALTHTQYF; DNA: TGTGCCAGCCGATTAGGGGGGGCCCTCACACATACGCAGTATTTT
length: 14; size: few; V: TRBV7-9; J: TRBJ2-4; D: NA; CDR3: CASSLSTGNGIQYF; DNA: TGTGCCAGCAGCTTGTCTACAGGGAACGGCATTCAGTACTTC
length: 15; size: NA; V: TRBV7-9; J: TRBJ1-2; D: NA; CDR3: CASSLRDTSNYGYTF; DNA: TGTGCCAGCAGCTTAAGGGACACTTCTAACTATGGCTACACCTTC
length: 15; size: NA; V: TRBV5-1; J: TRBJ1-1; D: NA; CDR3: CASKGDGRANTEAFF; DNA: TGCGCCAGCAAGGGGGACGGGCGGGCGAACACTGAAGCTTTCTTT
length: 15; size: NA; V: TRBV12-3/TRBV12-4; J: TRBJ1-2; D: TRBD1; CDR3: CASSQDRGLDYGYTF; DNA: TGTGCCAGCAGTCAAGACAGGGGGCTCGACTATGGCTACACCTTC
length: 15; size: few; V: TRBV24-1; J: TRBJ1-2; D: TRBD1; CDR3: CATSETGQGLRGYTF; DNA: TGTGCCACCAGTGAAACGGGACAGGGCCTCCGTGGCTACACCTTC
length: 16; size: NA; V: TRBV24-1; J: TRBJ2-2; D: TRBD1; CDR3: CATSDWTGPNTGELFF; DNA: TGTGCCACCAGTGATTGGACAGGCCCGAACACCGGGGAGCTGTTTTTT
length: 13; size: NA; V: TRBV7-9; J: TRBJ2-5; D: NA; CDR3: CASSLDTRETQYF; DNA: TGTGCCAGCAGCTTAGATACAAGAGAGACCCAGTACTTC
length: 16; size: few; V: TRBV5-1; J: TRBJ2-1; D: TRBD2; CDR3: CASSLDVGGAFFEQFF; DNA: TGCGCCAGCAGCTTGGATGTCGGGGGGGCATTTTTTGAGCAGTTCTTC
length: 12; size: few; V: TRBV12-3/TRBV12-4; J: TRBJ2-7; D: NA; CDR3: CASSFGVSEQYF; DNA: TGTGCCAGCAGTTTCGGAGTATCCGAGCAGTACTTC
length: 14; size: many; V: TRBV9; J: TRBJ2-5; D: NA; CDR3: CASSETVYQETQYF; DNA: TGTGCCAGCAGCGAGACGGTTTACCAAGAGACCCAGTACTTC
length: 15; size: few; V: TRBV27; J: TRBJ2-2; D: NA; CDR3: CASSLRVPNTGELFF; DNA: TGTGCCAGCAGTTTGAGGGTTCCGAACACCGGGGAGCTGTTTTTT
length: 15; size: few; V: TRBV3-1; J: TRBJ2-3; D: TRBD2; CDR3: CASSQERLAADTQYF; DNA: TGTGCCAGCAGCCAAGAAAGACTAGCAGCAGATACGCAGTATTTT
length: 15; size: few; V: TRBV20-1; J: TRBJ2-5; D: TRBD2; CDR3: CSAGPGLAGGETQYF; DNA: TGCAGTGCTGGTCCGGGACTAGCGGGAGGAGAGACCCAGTACTTC
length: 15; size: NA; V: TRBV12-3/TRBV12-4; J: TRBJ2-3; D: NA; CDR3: CASSLTQGLTDTQYF; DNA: TGTGCCAGCAGTTTAACCCAGGGTCTCACAGATACGCAGTATTTT
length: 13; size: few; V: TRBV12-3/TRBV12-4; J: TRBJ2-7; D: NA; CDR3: CASSWRGGDEQYF; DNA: TGTGCCAGCAGTTGGCGCGGGGGCGACGAGCAGTACTTC
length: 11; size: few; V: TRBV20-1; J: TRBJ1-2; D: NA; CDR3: CSDEGVWGYTF; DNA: TGCAGTGATGAGGGGGTGTGGGGCTACACCTTC
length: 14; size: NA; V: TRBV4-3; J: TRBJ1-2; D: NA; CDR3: CASSQDTDPYGYTF; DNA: TGCGCCAGCAGCCAAGATACAGACCCCTATGGCTACACCTTC
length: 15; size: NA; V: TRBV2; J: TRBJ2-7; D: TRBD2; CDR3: CASSVGLAETYEQYF; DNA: TGTGCCAGCAGTGTGGGACTAGCGGAGACCTACGAGCAGTACTTC
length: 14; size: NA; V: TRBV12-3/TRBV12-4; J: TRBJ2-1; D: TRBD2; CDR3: CASGLAGGANEQFF; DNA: TGTGCCAGCGGACTAGCGGGAGGAGCGAATGAGCAGTTCTTC
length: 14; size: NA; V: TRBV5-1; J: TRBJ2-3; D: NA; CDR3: CASTEGQSTDTQYF; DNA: TGCGCCAGCACGGAGGGCCAAAGCACAGATACGCAGTATTTT
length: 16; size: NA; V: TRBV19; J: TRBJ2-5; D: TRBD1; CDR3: CASSIIVPGGQETQYF; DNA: TGTGCCAGTAGTATCATAGTCCCAGGGGGTCAAGAGACCCAGTACTTC
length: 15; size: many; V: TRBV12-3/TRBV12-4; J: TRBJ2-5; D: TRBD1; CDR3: CASKPGQGRQETQYF; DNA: TGTGCCAGTAAGCCGGGACAGGGTCGTCAAGAGACCCAGTACTTC
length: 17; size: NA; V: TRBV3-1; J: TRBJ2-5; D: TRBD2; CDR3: CASSQGVAGGPPETQYF; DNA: TGTGCCAGCAGCCAAGGGGTAGCGGGAGGGCCCCCGGAGACCCAGTACTTC
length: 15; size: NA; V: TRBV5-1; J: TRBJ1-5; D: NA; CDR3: CASSFGGTQNQPQHF; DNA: TGCGCCAGCAGCTTTGGGGGGACACAAAATCAGCCCCAGCATTTT
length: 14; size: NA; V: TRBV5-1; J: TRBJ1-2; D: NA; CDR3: CASTRGRDPYGYTF; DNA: TGCGCCAGCACCCGGGGGAGGGATCCTTATGGCTACACCTTC
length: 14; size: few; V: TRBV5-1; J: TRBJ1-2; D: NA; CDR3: CASSASDGFYGYTF; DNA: TGCGCCAGCAGCGCGTCGGACGGGTTTTATGGCTACACCTTC
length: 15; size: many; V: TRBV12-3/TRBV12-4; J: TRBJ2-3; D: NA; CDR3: CASSPRLVVWDTQYF; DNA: TGTGCCAGCAGTCCCCGACTAGTGGTTTGGGATACGCAGTATTTT
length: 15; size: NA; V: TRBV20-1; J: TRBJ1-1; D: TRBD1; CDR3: CSARAQDRDHTEAFF; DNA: TGCAGTGCTAGAGCCCAAGACAGGGATCACACTGAAGCTTTCTTT
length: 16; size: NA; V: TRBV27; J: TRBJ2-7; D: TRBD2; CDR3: CASSLVLAGGTGEQYF; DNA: TGTGCCAGCAGTTTAGTACTAGCGGGAGGAACTGGGGAGCAGTACTTC
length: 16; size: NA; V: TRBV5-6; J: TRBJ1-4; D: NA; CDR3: CASSELTKATNEKLFF; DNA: TGTGCCAGCAGTGAATTGACAAAAGCAACTAATGAAAAACTGTTTTTT
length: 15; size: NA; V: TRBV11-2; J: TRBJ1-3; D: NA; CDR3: CASSHESYYGNTIYF; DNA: TGTGCCAGCAGCCACGAATCGTATTATGGAAACACCATATATTTT